This TCR beta chain is drawn from a study of blood T cells in healthy people across ages. CDR3 length: 18 amino acids. CDR1 and CDR2 from the germline V gene are LGHNA and YSLEER. V lost 0 bases, J lost 0 bases, and 9 bases stayed unmatched. Healthy Caucasian individuals from Russia aged 6 to 90 served as donors. Combining a sample-barcoded 5' primer with a J-beta primer mix, a second PCR ran for roughly 7 to 12 cycles. Tags on each cDNA molecule came from a template-switch adaptor with 12 random nucleotides. TCRdb called the 5' RACE reads again in MiXCR, with one record for every CDR3 protein. The data contain more than 700,000 distinct CDR3 sequences, around half of them singletons. Findings and caveats of the study: Estimated diversity, derived from one million T cells, was regarded as an underestimate. Reliance upon unsorted PBMCs precluded definitive naive versus antigen-experienced comparison.

As regards this clonotype: The antigen is unknown.

The chain links TRBV4-3 to TRBJ2-7, with 9 bases fitting TRBD1. The sequenced material came from blood. This sequence originates from a man older than 75 in good health. This CDR3 is CASSQEASRTGDSYEQYF. The DNA of the CDR3 is TGCGCCAGCAGCCAAGAAGCCTCCCGGACAGGGGACTCCTACGAGCAGTACTTC.